A selection of T cell receptor beta chains follows, all from one sample in a study of blood T cells in healthy people across ages. One entry per CDR3 protein, called by TCRdb with MiXCR from the 5' RACE reads. This sample yields about 1,600,000 distinct CDR3 sequences, of which approximately 40% are seen a single time; less than 8% belongs to the top ten. Source material: blood. The receptors were sampled from a woman under 30 in good health. Each CDR3 is given with its conserved first and last residue. A D gene is named only where the DNA matches it firmly. Where a row states a size, it is once, few, many or the class of an expanded clone; other rows omit it.

d_call	v_call	j_call	clone_size	cdr3_aa	cdr3_nt
TRBD2	TRBV6-1	TRBJ2-1	-	CASRGLAGAEAWDEQFF	TGTGCCAGCAGAGGACTAGCGGGGGCCGAAGCCTGGGATGAGCAGTTCTTC
-	TRBV7-2	TRBJ2-7	-	CASSLGNSEQYF	TGTGCCAGCAGCTTAGGGAACAGCGAGCAGTACTTC
-	TRBV5-4	TRBJ1-2	-	CASSLGGASIYGYTF	TGTGCCAGCAGCTTGGGGGGGGCTAGCATCTATGGCTACACCTTC
-	TRBV24-1	TRBJ2-1	many	CATSDPKAGSSYNEQFF	TGTGCCACCAGTGATCCCAAGGCGGGGAGCTCCTACAATGAGCAGTTCTTC
-	TRBV2	TRBJ1-6	-	CASRLQGSSPLHF	TGTGCCAGCCGGTTGCAGGGGAGTTCACCCCTCCACTTT
-	TRBV7-2	TRBJ2-5	-	CASSLMEGKETQYF	TGTGCCAGCAGCCTCATGGAGGGCAAAGAGACCCAGTACTTC
-	TRBV27	TRBJ2-3	few	CASSEPGLSADTQYF	TGTGCCAGCAGTGAACCGGGACTTAGCGCAGATACGCAGTATTTT
-	TRBV5-1	TRBJ2-5	-	CASSPSAGAGEQYF	TGCGCCAGCAGCCCCTCCGCGGGGGCGGGGGAGCAGTACTTC
-	TRBV20-1	TRBJ2-7	-	CSALGGGTTGIEQYF	TGCAGTGCCCTAGGTGGGGGGACAACAGGGATAGAGCAGTACTTC
-	TRBV11-2	TRBJ2-3	-	CASSLDPAPNTQYF	TGTGCCAGCAGCTTAGATCCTGCACCAAATACGCAGTATTTT
TRBD2	TRBV4-1	TRBJ2-5	many	CASSRGLVETQYF	TGCGCCAGCAGCCGTGGACTAGTTGAGACCCAGTACTTC
TRBD1	TRBV30	TRBJ1-2	few	CAWIRQGVDGYTF	TGTGCCTGGATTAGACAGGGCGTCGATGGCTACACCTTC
TRBD1	TRBV28	TRBJ1-5	-	CASTEVNRGGRPQHF	TGTGCCAGCACCGAAGTGAACAGGGGAGGACGGCCCCAGCATTTT
-	TRBV24-1	TRBJ2-1	few	CATSALGRGGYNEQFF	TGTGCCACCAGTGCCCTTGGGAGAGGGGGCTACAATGAGCAGTTCTTC
-	TRBV20-1	TRBJ2-7	few	CSASRGIEQYF	TGCAGTGCTAGCCGTGGGATCGAGCAGTACTTC
-	TRBV12-3/TRBV12-4	TRBJ2-3	few	CASLDRAGPSTDTQYF	TGTGCCAGCCTAGACCGGGCGGGGCCAAGCACAGATACGCAGTATTTT
-	TRBV27	TRBJ1-2	few	CASSTGSTYGYTF	TGTGCCAGCAGTACAGGGTCGACCTATGGCTACACCTTC
-	TRBV11-1	TRBJ2-1	-	CASSSDRASEQFF	TGTGCCAGCAGCTCCGATCGGGCTAGTGAGCAGTTCTTC
-	TRBV10-3	TRBJ2-2	few	CAISGRTANTGELFF	TGTGCCATCAGTGGCCGGACAGCTAACACCGGGGAGCTGTTTTTT
-	TRBV7-9	TRBJ2-5	-	CASSSEGWAQETQYF	TGTGCCAGCTCTTCCGAGGGGTGGGCCCAAGAGACCCAGTACTTC
TRBD2	TRBV2	TRBJ2-3	few	CASSERVAGGTDTQYF	TGTGCCAGCAGTGAACGGGTAGCGGGAGGGACAGATACGCAGTATTTT
-	TRBV6-5	TRBJ1-1	few	CASSYDLLTEAFF	TGTGCCAGCAGTTACGACCTACTTACTGAAGCTTTCTTT
TRBD1	TRBV29-1	TRBJ1-5	-	CSASGGAEQPQHF	TGCAGCGCCTCAGGGGGGGCAGAACAGCCCCAGCATTTT
TRBD1	TRBV7-2	TRBJ1-5	few	CASSLDDLTGDPNQPQHF	TGTGCCAGCAGCTTAGACGACCTGACAGGGGACCCCAATCAGCCCCAGCATTTT
-	TRBV3-1	TRBJ2-2	-	CASSQDWGELFF	TGTGCCAGCAGCCAAGATTGGGGGGAGCTGTTTTTT
TRBD2	TRBV29-1	TRBJ2-5	-	CSVVGGTLQETQYF	TGCAGCGTTGTCGGGGGGACGCTTCAAGAGACCCAGTACTTC